This T cell receptor beta chain is from a study of blood T cell repertoires in COVID-19. Trimming took 3 bases from V and 8 from J; bases not matched to a gene: 4. Germline V gene data show CDR1 as LGHDT and CDR2 as YNNKEL (reference sequence). The CDR3 is 15 residues long. Repertoires were generated with immunoSEQ multiplex PCR, while TCRdb's copy carries only in-frame clones and drops some. The sample includes roughly 280,000 clones, about nine tenths of them seen just once. The chain employs TRBV3-1 (or the pseudogene TRBV3-2) and TRBJ2-1, with 13 bases matching TRBD2. Sequencing was done on a sample of peripheral blood. The sequence came from a man in his fifties or sixties with acute or convalescent COVID-19. The CDR3: CASSHTSGGGYEQFF. The CDR3, as DNA: TGTGCCAGCAGCCACACTAGCGGGGGGGGATATGAGCAGTTCTTC.